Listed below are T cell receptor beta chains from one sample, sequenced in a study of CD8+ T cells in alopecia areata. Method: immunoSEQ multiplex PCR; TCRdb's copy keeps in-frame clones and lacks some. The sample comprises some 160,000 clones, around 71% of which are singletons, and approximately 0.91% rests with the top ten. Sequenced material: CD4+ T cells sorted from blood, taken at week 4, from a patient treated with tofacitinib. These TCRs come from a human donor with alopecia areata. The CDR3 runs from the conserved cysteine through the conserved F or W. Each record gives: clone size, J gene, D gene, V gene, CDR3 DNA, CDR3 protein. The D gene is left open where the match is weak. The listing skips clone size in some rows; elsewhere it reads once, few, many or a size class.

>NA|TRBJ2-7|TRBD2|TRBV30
TGTGCCTGGAGTGTGAGGGCTAGCGGGGGGAGTCTCAAGCAGTACTTC
CAWSVRASGGSLKQYF
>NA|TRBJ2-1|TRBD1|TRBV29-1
TGCAGCGTTGAATCCAGGACAGGCGATTCCTACAATGAGCAGTTCTTC
CSVESRTGDSYNEQFF
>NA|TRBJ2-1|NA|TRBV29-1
TGCAGCGTTGGGACAGACCAAGCGGGGCAGTTCTTC
CSVGTDQAGQFF
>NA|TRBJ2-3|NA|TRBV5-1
TGCGCCAGCAGCCCGGGATTCGGCACAGATACGCAGTATTTT
CASSPGFGTDTQYF
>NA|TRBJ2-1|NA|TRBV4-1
TGCGCCAGCAGCCTCCTCAGGGGCAATGAGCAGTTCTTC
CASSLLRGNEQFF
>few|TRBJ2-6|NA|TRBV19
TGTGCCAGTTCGAGCTCTGGGGCCAACGTCCTGACTTTC
CASSSSGANVLTF
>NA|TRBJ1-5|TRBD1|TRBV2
TGTGCCAGCTGGACAGGGGGATATAGCAATCAGCCCCAGCATTTT
CASWTGGYSNQPQHF
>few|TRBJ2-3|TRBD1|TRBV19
TGTGCCAGTAGGGACAGGGGAGGCACAGATACGCAGTATTTT
CASRDRGGTDTQYF
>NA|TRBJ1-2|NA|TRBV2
TGTGCCAGCAGTGAAAGGGCAGGGCCCTATGGCTACACCTTC
CASSERAGPYGYTF
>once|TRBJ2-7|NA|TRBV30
TGTGCCTGGAGTCTAGGGGTAGGGGAGCAGTACTTC
CAWSLGVGEQYF
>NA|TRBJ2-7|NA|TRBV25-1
TGTGCCAGCAGTGATTCCATTATCTACGAGCAGTACTTC
CASSDSIIYEQYF
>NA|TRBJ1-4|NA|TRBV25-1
TGTGCCAGCAGTGAACTGTCTAATGAAAAACTGTTTTTT
CASSELSNEKLFF
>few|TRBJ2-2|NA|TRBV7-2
TGTGCCAGCAGCCCGGGACTCCTGAACACCGGGGAGCTGTTTTTT
CASSPGLLNTGELFF
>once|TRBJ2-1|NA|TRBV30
TGTGCCTGGAGTCTGGGTTTCAATGAGCAGTTCTTC
CAWSLGFNEQFF
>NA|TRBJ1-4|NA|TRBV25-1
TGTGCCAGCAGTGGCCTCGGAGGAACTAATGAAAAACTGTTTTTT
CASSGLGGTNEKLFF
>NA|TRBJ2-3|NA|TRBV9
TGTGCCAGCAGCGTAACACCTTCGGCCACAGATACGCAGTATTTT
CASSVTPSATDTQYF
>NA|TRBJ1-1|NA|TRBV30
TGTGCCTGGAGTGGTATAGGGTTGAACACTGAAGCTTTCTTT
CAWSGIGLNTEAFF
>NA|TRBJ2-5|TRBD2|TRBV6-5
TGTGCCAGCAGTTTAGCGGGGTGGCAAGAGACCCAGTACTTC
CASSLAGWQETQYF
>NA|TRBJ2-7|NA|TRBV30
TGTGCCTGGACAGGCTCCTACGAGCAGTACTTC
CAWTGSYEQYF
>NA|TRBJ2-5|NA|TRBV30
TGTGCCTGGAGTGTACAGGGCGGGGCCTGGGAGACCCAGTACTTC
CAWSVQGGAWETQYF
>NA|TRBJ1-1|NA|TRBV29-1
TGCAGCATGAAAACAGGAGCGGTTGAAGCTTTCTTT
CSMKTGAVEAFF
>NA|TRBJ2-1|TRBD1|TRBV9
TGTGCCAGCAGCTTAGGAGCAAATCCGGGACAGGGAGATGAGCAGTTCTTC
CASSLGANPGQGDEQFF
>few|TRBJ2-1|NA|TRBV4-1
TGCGCCAGCAGCCAAGAACACGAGCAGTTCTTC
CASSQEHEQFF
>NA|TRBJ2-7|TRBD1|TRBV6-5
TGTGCCAGCAGTGACAGGGGAGAGCAGTACTTC
CASSDRGEQYF
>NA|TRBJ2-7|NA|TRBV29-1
TGCAGCGTACGGGACCAAGCCTACGAGCAGTACTTC
CSVRDQAYEQYF
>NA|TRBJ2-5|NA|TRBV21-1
TGTGCCAGCAGCAAAGAAGGGAGGGGAGTCGTAGAAGAGACCCAGTACTTC
CASSKEGRGVVEETQYF
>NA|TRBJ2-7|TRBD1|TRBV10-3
TGTGCCGCGACGAGGGACAGGGTAGGCGAGCAGTACTTC
CAATRDRVGEQYF
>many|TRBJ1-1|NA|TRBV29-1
TGCAGCGGTCTGAACACTGAAGCTTTCTTT
CSGLNTEAFF
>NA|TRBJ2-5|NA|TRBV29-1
TGCAGCGTTGACCAACTAGTCGGGGAGACCCAGTACTTC
CSVDQLVGETQYF
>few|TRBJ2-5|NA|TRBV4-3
TGCGCCAGCAGCCAAGACCTTCATAGGGGGGAGACCCAGTACTTC
CASSQDLHRGETQYF